This T cell receptor beta chain was recovered during a study of blood T cell repertoires in COVID-19. Study-wide context: Whether acute or convalescent, the COVID-19 samples came from the United States, Italy and Spain. From T cells, B-cell-depleted T cells, or PBMCs came the material, which was cDNA or gDNA.

Germline V lookup: CDR1 LNHNV, CDR2 YYDKDF (reference sequence). V lost 3 bases to trimming and J lost 3 bases; unmatched junction nucleotides: 6. The CDR3 is 15 residues long. Source study methods: Reference gene primer amplification in the assay estimated nucleated cell counts. Repertoires were generated with immunoSEQ multiplex PCR, while TCRdb's copy carries only in-frame clones and drops some. V and J calls and clone size are copied from that table; D and trimming were computed from the DNA. The data show hundreds of thousands of clones, with 85% to 90% seen just once and around 0.3% held by the top ten.

Material for sequencing was peripheral blood. This chain connects TRBV15 to TRBJ2-7; 9 nucleotides match TRBD1. The origin of this receptor is a woman between 18 and 29 years old with acute or convalescent COVID-19. As DNA, the CDR3 is TGTGCCACCAGCAGCCGGGACAGGGCCCTCTACGAGCAGTACTTC. This encodes CATSSRDRALYEQYF.